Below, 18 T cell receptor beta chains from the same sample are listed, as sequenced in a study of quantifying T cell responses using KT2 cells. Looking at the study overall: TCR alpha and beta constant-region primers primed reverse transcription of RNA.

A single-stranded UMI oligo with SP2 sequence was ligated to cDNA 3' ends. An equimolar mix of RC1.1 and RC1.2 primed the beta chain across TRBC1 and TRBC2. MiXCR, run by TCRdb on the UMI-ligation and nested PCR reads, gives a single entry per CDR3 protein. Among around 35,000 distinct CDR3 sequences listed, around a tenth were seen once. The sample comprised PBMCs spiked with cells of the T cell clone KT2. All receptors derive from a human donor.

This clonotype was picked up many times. In nucleotides, the CDR3 is TGTGCCAGCAGCCAGGACCCCTACGAGCAGTACTTC. Encoded protein: CASSQDPYEQYF. J is TRBJ2-7 and V is TRBV14; D uncertain. The CDR3 has 12 residues. V was trimmed by 3 bases and J by 2 bases, leaving 5 bases between them. Germline V gene sequence: CDR1 SGHDN, CDR2 FVKESK.

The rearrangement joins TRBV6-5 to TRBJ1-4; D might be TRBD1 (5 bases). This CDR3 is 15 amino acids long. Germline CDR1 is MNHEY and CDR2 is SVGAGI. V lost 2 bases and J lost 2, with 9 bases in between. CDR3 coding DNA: TGTGCCAGCAGTTACGGGACCGTCACTAATGAAAAACTGTTTTTT. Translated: CASSYGTVTNEKLFF.

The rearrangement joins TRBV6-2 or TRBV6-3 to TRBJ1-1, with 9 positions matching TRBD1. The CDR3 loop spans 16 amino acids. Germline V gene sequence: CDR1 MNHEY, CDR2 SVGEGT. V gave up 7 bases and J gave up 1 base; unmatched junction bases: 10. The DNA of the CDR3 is TGTGCCAGCACTCAACTTCCGGGACAGGGGAACACTGAAGCTTTCTTT. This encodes CASTQLPGQGNTEAFF.

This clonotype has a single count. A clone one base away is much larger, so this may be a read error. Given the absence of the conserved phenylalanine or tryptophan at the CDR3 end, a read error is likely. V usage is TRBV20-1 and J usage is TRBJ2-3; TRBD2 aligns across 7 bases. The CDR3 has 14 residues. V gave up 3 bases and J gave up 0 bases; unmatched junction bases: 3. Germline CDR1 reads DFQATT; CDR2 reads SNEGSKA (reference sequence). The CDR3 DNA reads TGCAGTGCTAGGCGGGGGACTAGCACAGATACGCAGTATTAT. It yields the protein CSARRGTSTDTQYY.

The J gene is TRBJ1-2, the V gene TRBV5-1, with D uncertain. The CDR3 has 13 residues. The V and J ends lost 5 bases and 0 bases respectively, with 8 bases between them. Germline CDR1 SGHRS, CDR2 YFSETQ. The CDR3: CASRPTPNYGYTF. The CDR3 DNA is TGCGCCAGCAGACCGACACCTAACTATGGCTACACCTTC. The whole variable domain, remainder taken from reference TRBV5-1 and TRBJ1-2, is KAGVTQTPRYLIKTRGQQVTLSCSPISGHRSVSWYQQTPGQGLQFLFEYFSETQRNKGNFPGRFSGRQFSNSRSEMNVSTLELGDSALYLCASRPTPNYGYTFGSGTRLTVV.

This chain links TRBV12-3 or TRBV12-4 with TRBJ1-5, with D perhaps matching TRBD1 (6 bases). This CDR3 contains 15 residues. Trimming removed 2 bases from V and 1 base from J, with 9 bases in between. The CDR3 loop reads CASSLSGASNQPQHF. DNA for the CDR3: TGTGCCAGCAGTTTATCAGGGGCAAGCAATCAGCCCCAGCATTTT.

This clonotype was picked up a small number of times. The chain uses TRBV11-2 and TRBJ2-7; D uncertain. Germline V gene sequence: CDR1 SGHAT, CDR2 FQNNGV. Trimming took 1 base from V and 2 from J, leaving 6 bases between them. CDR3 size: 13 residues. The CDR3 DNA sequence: TGTGCCAGCAGCTTAGGGGAAACCTACGAGCAGTACTTC. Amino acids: CASSLGETYEQYF.

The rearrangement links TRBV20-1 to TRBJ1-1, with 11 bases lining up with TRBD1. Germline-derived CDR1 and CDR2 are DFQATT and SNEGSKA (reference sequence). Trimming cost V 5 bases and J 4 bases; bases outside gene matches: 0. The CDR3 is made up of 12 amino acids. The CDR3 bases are TGCAGTGCTGGACAGGGGGCCACTGAAGCTTTCTTT. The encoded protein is CSAGQGATEAFF.

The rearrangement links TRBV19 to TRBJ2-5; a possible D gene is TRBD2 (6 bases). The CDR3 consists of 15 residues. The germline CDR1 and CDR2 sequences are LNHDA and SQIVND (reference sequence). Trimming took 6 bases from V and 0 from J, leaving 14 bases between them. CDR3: CASRPLTGDQETQYF. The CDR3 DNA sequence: TGTGCCAGTAGACCCCTCACGGGGGACCAAGAGACCCAGTACTTC.

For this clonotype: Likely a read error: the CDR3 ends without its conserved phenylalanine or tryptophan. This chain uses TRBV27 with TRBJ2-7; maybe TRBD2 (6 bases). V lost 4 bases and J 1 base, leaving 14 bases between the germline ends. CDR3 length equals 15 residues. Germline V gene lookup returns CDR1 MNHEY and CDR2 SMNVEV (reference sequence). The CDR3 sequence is CASSWEGSGSYEQYY. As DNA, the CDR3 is TGTGCCAGCAGTTGGGAAGGTAGCGGTTCCTACGAGCAGTACTAC.

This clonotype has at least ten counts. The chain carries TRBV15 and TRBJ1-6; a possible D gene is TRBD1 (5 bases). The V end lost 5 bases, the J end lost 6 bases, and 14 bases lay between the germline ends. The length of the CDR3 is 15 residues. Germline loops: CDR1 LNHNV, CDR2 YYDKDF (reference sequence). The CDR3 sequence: CATSGSGTPNSPLHF. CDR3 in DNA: TGTGCCACCAGCGGGTCGGGGACGCCTAATTCACCCCTCCACTTT.

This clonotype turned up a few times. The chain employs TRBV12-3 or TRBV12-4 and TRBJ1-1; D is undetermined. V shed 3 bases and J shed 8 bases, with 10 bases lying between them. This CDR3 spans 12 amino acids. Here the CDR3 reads CASSFGTAEAFF. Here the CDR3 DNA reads TGTGCCAGCAGTTTCGGCACAGCCGAAGCTTTCTTT.

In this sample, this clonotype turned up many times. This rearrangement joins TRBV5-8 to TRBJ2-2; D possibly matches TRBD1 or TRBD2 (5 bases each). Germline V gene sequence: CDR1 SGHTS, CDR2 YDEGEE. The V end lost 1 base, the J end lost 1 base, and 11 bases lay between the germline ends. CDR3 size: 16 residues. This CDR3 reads CASSLSTGRNTGELFF. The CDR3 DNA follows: TGTGCCAGCAGCTTGTCAACGGGGCGGAACACCGGGGAGCTGTTTTTT.

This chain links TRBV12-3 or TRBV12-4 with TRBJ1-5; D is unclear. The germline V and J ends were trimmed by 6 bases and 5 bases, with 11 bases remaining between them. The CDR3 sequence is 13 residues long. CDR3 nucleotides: TGTGCCAGCAGCCCCACTCGGCATCAGCCCCAGCATTTT. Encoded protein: CASSPTRHQPQHF.

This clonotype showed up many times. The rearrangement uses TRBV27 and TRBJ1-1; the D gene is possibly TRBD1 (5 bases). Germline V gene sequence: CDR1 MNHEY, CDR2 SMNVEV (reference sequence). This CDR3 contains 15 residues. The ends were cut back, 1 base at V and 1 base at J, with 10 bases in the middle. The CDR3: CASSLLGTENTEAFF. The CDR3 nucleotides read TGTGCCAGCAGTTTATTGGGGACGGAGAACACTGAAGCTTTCTTT.

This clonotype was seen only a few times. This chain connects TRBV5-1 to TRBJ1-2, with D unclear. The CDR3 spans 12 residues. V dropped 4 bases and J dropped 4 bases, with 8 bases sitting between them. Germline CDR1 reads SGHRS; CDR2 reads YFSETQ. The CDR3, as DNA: TGCGCCAGCAGCCCCGACCGCTATGGCTACACCTTC. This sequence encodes CASSPDRYGYTF.

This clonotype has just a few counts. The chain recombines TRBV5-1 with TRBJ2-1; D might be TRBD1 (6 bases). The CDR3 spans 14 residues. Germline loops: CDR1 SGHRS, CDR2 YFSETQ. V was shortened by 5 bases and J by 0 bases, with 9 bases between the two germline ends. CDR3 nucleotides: TGCGCCAGCAGATCAGGGGACTCCTACAATGAGCAGTTCTTC. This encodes CASRSGDSYNEQFF.

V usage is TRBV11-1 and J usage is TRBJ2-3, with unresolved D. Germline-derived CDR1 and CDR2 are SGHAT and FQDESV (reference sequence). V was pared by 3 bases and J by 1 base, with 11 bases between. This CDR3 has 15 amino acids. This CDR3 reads CASSFNYPGTDTQYF. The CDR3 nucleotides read TGTGCCAGCAGCTTCAACTACCCAGGCACAGATACGCAGTATTTT.